This is a list of T cell receptor beta chains from one sample in a study of T-cell reconstitution after alpha-beta-depleted transplantation in children. TCRdb processed the PCR reads anew with MiXCR; each CDR3 protein has one entry. The sample has around 250,000 distinct CDR3 sequences, about 10% seen once; the top ten hold 10%. Sequenced material: PBMCs from the stem cell graft donor, taken from the stem cell graft. The receptors here all came from a human donor who donated a stem cell graft to a child with SCID. Both conserved end residues are part of each CDR3. Each record gives: V gene, clone size, J gene, D gene, CDR3 protein, CDR3 DNA. The D gene is left open where the match is weak. Clone size is given for some rows only: seen once, a few or many times, or a class if the clone is expanded.

TRBV7-8	NA	TRBJ2-5	NA	CASALEDTQYF	TGTGCCAGCGCCCTCGAAGATACCCAGTACTTC
TRBV9	many	TRBJ2-2	TRBD2	CASSPGGLSPGELFF	TGTGCCAGCAGCCCCGGGGGGTTATCCCCCGGGGAGCTGTTTTTT
TRBV5-6	NA	TRBJ1-1	NA	CASSLTGPPNTEAFF	TGTGCCAGCAGCCTTACCGGGCCCCCGAACACTGAAGCTTTCTTT
TRBV10-3	many	TRBJ2-5	NA	CAISPGLGETQYF	TGTGCCATCAGTCCGGGACTTGGAGAGACCCAGTACTTC
TRBV10-3	NA	TRBJ2-3	TRBD2	CAISETLAGGSDTQYF	TGTGCCATCAGTGAGACCCTAGCGGGGGGTTCAGATACGCAGTATTTT
TRBV3-1	few	TRBJ2-1	TRBD2	CASSQDRTSGDNEQFF	TGTGCCAGCAGCCAAGATCGGACTAGCGGGGACAATGAGCAGTTCTTC
TRBV29-1	few	TRBJ2-6	NA	CSVVTLGGANVLTF	TGCAGCGTTGTGACCCTGGGAGGGGCCAACGTCCTGACTTTC
TRBV29-1	few	TRBJ2-7	NA	CSAGSQAGEQYF	TGCAGCGCTGGGTCGCAGGCAGGGGAGCAGTACTTC
TRBV5-1	NA	TRBJ2-7	NA	CASSWDQDRGEQYF	TGCGCCAGCAGTTGGGACCAGGATCGGGGTGAGCAGTACTTC
TRBV6-1	few	TRBJ1-1	NA	CASSGAGAGDTEAFF	TGTGCCAGCAGTGGGGCGGGGGCAGGGGACACTGAAGCTTTCTTT
TRBV29-1	many	TRBJ2-1	NA	CSVERVGNEQFF	TGCAGCGTTGAGAGGGTAGGGAATGAGCAGTTCTTC
TRBV9	NA	TRBJ2-6	NA	CASSVGALGANVLTF	TGTGCCAGCAGCGTAGGAGCTCTCGGGGCCAACGTCCTGACTTTC
TRBV5-1	NA	TRBJ2-1	TRBD1	CASSPGQYEQFF	TGCGCCAGCAGCCCGGGACAGTACGAGCAGTTCTTC
TRBV20-1	NA	TRBJ2-7	TRBD1	CSATDRARDEQYF	TGCAGTGCAACCGACAGGGCTCGGGACGAGCAGTACTTC
TRBV27	NA	TRBJ2-7	NA	CASSSHLGEQYF	TGTGCCAGCAGTTCCCACCTGGGCGAGCAGTACTTC
TRBV5-1	few	TRBJ1-1	NA	CASTLHGGNTEAFF	TGCGCCAGCACCCTGCACGGGGGGAACACTGAAGCTTTCTTT
TRBV6-2/TRBV6-3	NA	TRBJ1-2	NA	CASSYSSGLRSGYTF	TGTGCCAGCAGTTACTCATCGGGTTTACGCAGTGGCTACACCTTC
TRBV7-9	few	TRBJ1-1	NA	CASSLVRGSSTEAFF	TGTGCCAGCAGCTTAGTGCGGGGGTCTTCCACTGAAGCTTTCTTT
TRBV20-1	NA	TRBJ2-7	TRBD1	CSARDLTGASYEQYF	TGCAGTGCTAGAGATCTGACAGGGGCTTCCTACGAGCAGTACTTC
TRBV5-1	many	TRBJ2-7	NA	CASSLGRLVGEQYF	TGCGCCAGCAGCCTGGGCCGCCTCGTTGGCGAGCAGTACTTC
TRBV7-6	NA	TRBJ2-7	TRBD2	CASSLLLAGEVEQYF	TGTGCCAGCAGCTTACTTCTAGCGGGGGAGGTCGAGCAGTACTTC
TRBV7-8	once	TRBJ2-1	NA	CASSPGLRCLDEQFF	TGTGCCAGCAGCCCTGGACTCCGCTGCCTGGATGAGCAGTTCTTC
TRBV9	many	TRBJ1-3	TRBD1	CASSVDLPGQGGGNTIYF	TGTGCCAGCAGCGTCGATTTACCGGGACAGGGTGGTGGAAACACCATATATTTT
TRBV18	few	TRBJ2-1	NA	CASSPGFGRGGSYNEQFF	TGTGCCAGCTCACCAGGATTTGGAAGAGGCGGCTCCTACAATGAGCAGTTCTTC
TRBV5-1	many	TRBJ1-1	NA	CASSWGQGNTEAFF	TGCGCCAGCAGCTGGGGGCAGGGGAACACTGAAGCTTTCTTT
TRBV10-3	few	TRBJ1-6	TRBD1	CAIREDRAGSPLHF	TGTGCCATCAGGGAGGACAGGGCCGGGTCACCCCTCCACTTT
TRBV3-1	NA	TRBJ1-6	TRBD1	CASSRDRKTPLHF	TGTGCCAGCAGCCGGGACAGGAAAACACCCCTCCACTTT
TRBV10-3	NA	TRBJ1-4	TRBD1	CAISPGQEEKLFF	TGTGCCATCAGTCCAGGACAGGAAGAAAAACTGTTTTTT
TRBV7-2	few	TRBJ2-1	NA	CASSLAGGKREQFF	TGTGCCAGCAGCTTAGCGGGGGGAAAGCGAGAGCAGTTCTTC
TRBV12-3/TRBV12-4	few	TRBJ1-1	TRBD1	CASSSYRGDTEAFF	TGTGCCAGCAGTTCATACAGGGGCGACACTGAAGCTTTCTTT
TRBV10-3	many	TRBJ2-3	NA	CAAGRSTSTDTQYF	TGTGCCGCCGGACGGAGTACTAGCACAGATACGCAGTATTTT
TRBV19	NA	TRBJ1-1	NA	CASSMKGDTEAFF	TGTGCCAGTAGTATGAAGGGGGACACTGAAGCTTTCTTT
TRBV25-1	NA	TRBJ2-7	TRBD1	CASSPLGQGDTTYEQYF	TGTGCCAGCAGTCCTCTGGGACAGGGAGATACAACCTACGAGCAGTACTTC
TRBV9	NA	TRBJ2-2	NA	CASSPSHTNTGELFF	TGTGCCAGCAGCCCATCACATACGAACACCGGGGAGCTGTTTTTT
TRBV6-2/TRBV6-3	many	TRBJ1-1	NA	CASIKSGVNTEAFF	TGTGCCAGCATTAAATCGGGAGTTAACACTGAAGCTTTCTTT
TRBV12-3/TRBV12-4	many	TRBJ1-6	NA	CASSLSQTNSPLHF	TGTGCCAGCAGTTTAAGTCAGACTAATTCACCCCTCCACTTT
TRBV29-1	few	TRBJ2-5	NA	CSVALQGLSETQYF	TGCAGCGTTGCATTACAGGGTTTGTCAGAGACCCAGTACTTC
TRBV5-1	few	TRBJ2-2	NA	CASSSEDSGELFF	TGCGCCAGCAGCTCGGAGGATTCCGGGGAGCTGTTTTTT
TRBV5-1	NA	TRBJ2-5	NA	CASSLRFETQYF	TGCGCCAGCAGCTTGCGGTTTGAGACCCAGTACTTC
TRBV5-1	NA	TRBJ1-6	NA	CASSLGGPYNSPLHF	TGCGCCAGCAGCTTGGGGGGTCCCTATAATTCACCCCTCCACTTT
TRBV20-1	few	TRBJ2-5	TRBD2	CSARPRLAGVETQYF	TGCAGTGCTAGACCACGTCTAGCGGGGGTGGAGACCCAGTACTTC
TRBV5-1	NA	TRBJ1-1	TRBD1	CASSSPGQRGTEAFF	TGCGCCAGCAGCTCGCCGGGACAGAGAGGGACTGAAGCTTTCTTT
TRBV5-6	NA	TRBJ2-3	NA	CASSSRLDTQYF	TGTGCCAGCAGCTCACGACTGGATACGCAGTATTTT